This is a list of T cell receptor beta chains from one sample in a study of T cells after somatic rescue of genetic block. The data were produced by immunoSEQ multiplex PCR, yet TCRdb's version contains in-frame clones alone and is incomplete. The data hold some 67,000 clones, with about 91% observed a single time. The sample comprised peripheral blood mononuclear cells (PBMCs). These receptors originate from a man in his forties. The CDR3 runs from the conserved cysteine through the conserved F or W. A D gene is named only where the DNA matches it firmly. Rows may omit the clone size; those that give it use once, few, many or a size class.

NA | NA | TRBJ2-7 | TRBV5-4 | CASAREPGYEQYF | TGTGCCAGCGCTAGGGAACCGGGGTACGAGCAGTACTTC
NA | NA | TRBJ2-1 | TRBV7-8 | CASSLVGVVFNEQFF | TGTGCCAGCAGCTTAGTGGGGGTTGTTTTCAATGAGCAGTTCTTC
NA | NA | TRBJ1-1 | TRBV20-1 | CILTRNTEAFF | TGCATTCTGACCAGAAACACTGAAGCTTTCTTT
NA | NA | TRBJ2-2 | TRBV9 | CASSDPGELFF | TGTGCCAGCAGCGATCCCGGGGAGCTGTTTTTT
NA | TRBD1 | TRBJ2-1 | TRBV19 | CASSIPGTGYYEQFF | TGTGCCAGTAGTATACCAGGGACAGGGTACTATGAGCAGTTCTTC
NA | NA | TRBJ2-7 | TRBV19 | CASSIGVGDYEQYF | TGTGCCAGTAGTATAGGGGTCGGAGACTACGAGCAGTACTTC
NA | TRBD1 | TRBJ1-2 | TRBV30 | CAWSVDRGNYGYTF | TGTGCCTGGAGTGTAGACAGGGGGAACTATGGCTACACCTTC
NA | NA | TRBJ2-7 | TRBV6-5 | CASRSPGAVDEQYF | TGTGCCAGCCGTTCTCCGGGGGCGGTCGACGAGCAGTACTTC
NA | NA | TRBJ1-1 | TRBV6-6 | CASSYYGGASTEAFF | TGTGCCAGCAGTTACTATGGGGGGGCTAGCACTGAAGCTTTCTTT
NA | NA | TRBJ1-1 | TRBV10-3 | CAISEVDTEAFF | TGTGCCATCAGTGAGGTCGACACTGAAGCTTTCTTT
NA | NA | TRBJ1-1 | TRBV11-2 | CASSLNMQGFAEAFF | TGTGCCAGCAGCCTCAATATGCAGGGTTTCGCTGAAGCTTTCTTT
NA | NA | TRBJ2-7 | TRBV18 | CASSPSYIYEQYF | TGTGCCAGCTCACCATCCTATATCTACGAGCAGTACTTC
NA | TRBD1 | TRBJ2-7 | TRBV5-1 | CASSFGGQVYEQYF | TGCGCCAGCAGCTTTGGGGGACAGGTTTACGAGCAGTACTTC
NA | TRBD2 | TRBJ2-3 | TRBV5-4 | CASSPGTSGSTDTQYF | TGTGCCAGCAGCCCCGGGACTAGCGGAAGCACAGATACGCAGTATTTT
NA | NA | TRBJ2-7 | TRBV5-6 | CASSRDIPGGEQYF | TGTGCCAGCAGCCGAGACATCCCTGGGGGAGAGCAGTACTTC
NA | TRBD1 | TRBJ2-7 | TRBV19 | CASSISLWDRVYEQYF | TGTGCCAGTAGTATATCCTTGTGGGACAGGGTCTACGAGCAGTACTTC
NA | NA | TRBJ1-1 | TRBV29-1 | CSVEQRTEAFF | TGCAGCGTTGAACAGCGGACTGAAGCTTTCTTT
once | NA | TRBJ2-1 | TRBV18 | CASSPGVGRRGEQFF | TGTGCCAGCTCACCAGGGGTGGGGCGGCGTGGTGAGCAGTTCTTC
NA | NA | TRBJ2-2 | TRBV9 | CASSATTGTRATGELFF | TGTGCCAGCAGCGCCACGACCGGGACAAGAGCCACCGGGGAGCTGTTTTTT
NA | NA | TRBJ2-7 | TRBV28 | CASSFISEQYF | TGTGCCAGCAGTTTTATTTCCGAGCAGTACTTC
once | NA | TRBJ2-3 | TRBV10-2 | CASSEGVRKDTQYF | TGCGCCAGCTCCGAGGGGGTCCGGAAAGATACGCAGTATTTT
NA | NA | TRBJ1-3 | TRBV13 | CASSFKFSSSGNTIYF | TGTGCCAGCAGCTTCAAATTTTCCAGCTCTGGAAACACCATATATTTT
NA | NA | TRBJ1-2 | TRBV21-1 | CASSKGGQDAGECTGGGYTF | TGTGCCAGCAGCAAAGGGGGACAGGATGCCGGGGAGTGTACGGGCGGTGGCTACACCTTC
NA | TRBD2 | TRBJ2-6 | TRBV6-5 | CASLSGRSGANVLTF | TGTGCCAGCCTCAGCGGGAGAAGTGGGGCCAACGTCCTGACTTTC
once | NA | TRBJ1-3 | TRBV4-3 | CASSQGPGSGNTIYF | TGCGCCAGCAGCCAAGGTCCGGGGTCTGGAAACACCATATATTTT
NA | TRBD2 | TRBJ2-3 | TRBV5-1 | CASSLSRGDTDTQYF | TGCGCCAGCAGCTTGTCTCGGGGGGACACAGATACGCAGTATTTT
NA | NA | TRBJ1-1 | TRBV5-6 | CASSSRDTVNTEAFF | TGTGCCAGCAGCTCCAGGGACACGGTGAACACTGAAGCTTTCTTT